This T cell receptor beta chain emerged from a study of HIV-infected children after antiretroviral therapy interruption. The wider study: Most participating children were previously exposed to EBV and CMV. Interruption-arm sampling covered weeks 0, 12, interruption end (24 or 48), and about 3 years post-study.

The TCR library was built from RNA with a 3' RACE protocol and unique molecular identifiers. One entry per CDR3 protein results from TCRdb running MiXCR on the 3' RACE reads. The table has roughly 46,000 distinct CDR3 sequences, 4.3% seen once. Germline values: CDR1 DFQATT, CDR2 SNEGSKA (reference sequence). The CDR3 length is 9 residues. The ends were cut back, 5 bases at V and 4 bases at J, with 3 bases in the middle. This clonotype has at least ten counts. The treatment was: PENTA 11 planned treatment interruption arm or continuous ART arm. This sample comprised CD45RA+ CD4+ T cells from PBMCs, pooled from several time points, obtained from a donor given antiretroviral therapy, either interrupted or continuous. The subset denotes: naive CD4+ CD45RA+ CD45RO- T cells. The source of this sequence is a pool of human donors with HIV. V and J are TRBV20-1 and TRBJ2-7; D unresolved. The DNA for the CDR3 is TGCAGTGCTCGGTACGAGCAGTACTTC. Its protein is CSARYEQYF.